This T cell receptor beta chain was recorded in a study of blood T cell repertoires in COVID-19. Germline V CDR1 and CDR2: KGHDR, SFDVKD. The CDR3 consists of 14 residues. Losses at the gene ends were 9 bases for V and 0 bases for J; bases not matched to a gene: 5. Generated by immunoSEQ multiplex PCR, the TCRdb table keeps only in-frame clones and is missing some. The sample has over 350,000 clones; more than 75% are singletons. Sequences were obtained from PBMCs or T cells enriched from blood (not recorded which). The V gene is TRBV24-1, the J gene TRBJ2-3; 7 bases line up with TRBD1. The receptor was derived from a woman younger than 45 with acute COVID-19. CDR3 DNA: TGTGCCACCTCTCGGGGACAGAGCACAGATACGCAGTATTTT. It is translated as CATSRGQSTDTQYF.